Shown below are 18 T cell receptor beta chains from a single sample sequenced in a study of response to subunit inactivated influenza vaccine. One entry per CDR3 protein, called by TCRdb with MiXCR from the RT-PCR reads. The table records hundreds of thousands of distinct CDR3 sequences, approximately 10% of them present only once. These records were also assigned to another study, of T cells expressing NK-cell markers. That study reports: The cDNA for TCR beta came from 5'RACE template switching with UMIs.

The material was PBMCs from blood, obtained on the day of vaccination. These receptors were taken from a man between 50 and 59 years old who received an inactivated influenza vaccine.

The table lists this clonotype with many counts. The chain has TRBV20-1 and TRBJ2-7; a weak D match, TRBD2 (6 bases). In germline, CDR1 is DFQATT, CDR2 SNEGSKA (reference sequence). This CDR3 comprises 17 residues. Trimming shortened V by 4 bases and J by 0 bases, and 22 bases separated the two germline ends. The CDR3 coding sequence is TGCAGTGCTAAGGTTGCTTATTTCGGGAGTGACTCCTACGAGCAGTACTTC. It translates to CSAKVAYFGSDSYEQYF.

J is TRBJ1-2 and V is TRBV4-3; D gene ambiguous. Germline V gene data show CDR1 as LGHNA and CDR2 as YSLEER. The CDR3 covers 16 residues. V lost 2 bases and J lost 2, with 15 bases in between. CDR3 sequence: CASSQTGGQANYGYTF. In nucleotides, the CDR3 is TGCGCCAGCAGCCAAACGGGTGGCCAGGCGAACTATGGCTACACCTTC.

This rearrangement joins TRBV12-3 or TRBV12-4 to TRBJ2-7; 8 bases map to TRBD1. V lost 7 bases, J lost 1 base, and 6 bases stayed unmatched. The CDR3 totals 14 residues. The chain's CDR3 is CASTWDRSSYEQYF. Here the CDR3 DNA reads TGTGCCAGCACCTGGGACAGGAGTTCCTACGAGCAGTACTTC.

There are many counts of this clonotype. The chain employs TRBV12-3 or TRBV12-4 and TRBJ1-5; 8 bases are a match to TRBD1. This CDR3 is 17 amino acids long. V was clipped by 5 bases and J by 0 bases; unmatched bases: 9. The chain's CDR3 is CASSPRTGSGSNQPQHF. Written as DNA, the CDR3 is TGTGCCAGCAGTCCAAGGACAGGGTCGGGTAGCAATCAGCCCCAGCATTTT.

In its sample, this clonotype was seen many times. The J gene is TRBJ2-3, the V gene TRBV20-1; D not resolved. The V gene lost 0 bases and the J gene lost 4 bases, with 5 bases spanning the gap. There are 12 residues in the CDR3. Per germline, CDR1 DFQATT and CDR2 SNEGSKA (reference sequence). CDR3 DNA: TGCAGTGCTAGAGATCCCCCAGATACGCAGTATTTT. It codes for CSARDPPDTQYF.

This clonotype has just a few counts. CDR3 bases: TGTGCCAGCAGCCAAATCGACAGTTGGAATGAAAAACTGTTTTTT. Translating gives CASSQIDSWNEKLFF. This rearrangement joins TRBV14 to TRBJ1-4; the D gene is possibly TRBD1 (5 bases). Trimming removed 2 bases from V and 5 bases from J, with 12 bases in between. Germline V gives CDR1 SGHDN, CDR2 FVKESK. CDR3 length equals 15 residues.

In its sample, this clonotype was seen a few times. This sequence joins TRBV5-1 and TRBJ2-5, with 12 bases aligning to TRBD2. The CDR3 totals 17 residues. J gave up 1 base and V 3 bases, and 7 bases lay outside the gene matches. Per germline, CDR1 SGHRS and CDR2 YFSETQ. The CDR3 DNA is TGCGCCAGCAGCTGGACCAGGACTAGCGGGACCCAAGAGACCCAGTACTTC. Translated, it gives CASSWTRTSGTQETQYF.

The chain's CDR3 is CSARDRESTFEQYF. As DNA, the CDR3 is TGCAGTGCTAGAGATCGTGAATCGACTTTCGAGCAGTACTTC. The chain uses TRBV20-1 and TRBJ2-7; D not certain. The germline V gene has CDR1 DFQATT and CDR2 SNEGSKA (reference sequence). With 0 bases removed from V and 6 bases from J, the gap between germline ends came to 15 bases. This CDR3 contains 14 residues.

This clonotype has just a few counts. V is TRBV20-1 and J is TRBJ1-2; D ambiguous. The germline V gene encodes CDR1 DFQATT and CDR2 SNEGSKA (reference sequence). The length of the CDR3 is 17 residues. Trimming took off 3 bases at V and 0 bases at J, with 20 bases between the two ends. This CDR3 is CSASPLRQEAPNYGYTF. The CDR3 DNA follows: TGCAGTGCTAGCCCTCTGCGCCAGGAGGCCCCTAACTATGGCTACACCTTC.

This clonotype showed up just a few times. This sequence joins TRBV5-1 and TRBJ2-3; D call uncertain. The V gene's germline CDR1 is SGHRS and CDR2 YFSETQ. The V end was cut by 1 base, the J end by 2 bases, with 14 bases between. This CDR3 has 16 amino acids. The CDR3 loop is CASSLTITKLTDTQYF. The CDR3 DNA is TGCGCCAGCAGCTTGACAATCACGAAACTCACAGATACGCAGTATTTT.

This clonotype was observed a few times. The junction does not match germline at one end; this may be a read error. The CDR3 sequence is CASREQGAFGERFF. The CDR3 DNA reads TGTGCCAGCCGGGAGCAGGGGGCGTTCGGGGAGCGGTTTTTT. This chain joins TRBV27 and TRBJ2-2; 8 bases align to TRBD1. The length of the CDR3 is 14 residues. From germline, CDR1 is MNHEY and CDR2 SMNVEV (reference sequence).

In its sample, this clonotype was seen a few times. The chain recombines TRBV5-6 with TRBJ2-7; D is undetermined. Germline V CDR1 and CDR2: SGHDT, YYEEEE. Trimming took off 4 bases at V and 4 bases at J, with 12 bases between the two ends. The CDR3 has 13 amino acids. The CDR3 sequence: CASSPQFEYEQYF. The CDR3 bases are TGTGCCAGCAGCCCACAATTCGAATACGAGCAGTACTTC. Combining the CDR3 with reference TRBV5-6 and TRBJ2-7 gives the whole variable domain DAGVTQSPTHLIKTRGQQVTLRCSPKSGHDTVSWYQQALGQGPQFIFQYYEEEERQRGNFPDRFSGHQFPNYSSELNVNALLLGDSALYLCASSPQFEYEQYFGPGTRLTVT.

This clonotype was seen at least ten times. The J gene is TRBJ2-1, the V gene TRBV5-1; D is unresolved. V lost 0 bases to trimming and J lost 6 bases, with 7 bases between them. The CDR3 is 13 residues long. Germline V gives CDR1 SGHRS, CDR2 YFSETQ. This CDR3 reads CASSLDLANEQFF. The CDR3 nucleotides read TGCGCCAGCAGCTTGGACCTGGCCAATGAGCAGTTCTTC.

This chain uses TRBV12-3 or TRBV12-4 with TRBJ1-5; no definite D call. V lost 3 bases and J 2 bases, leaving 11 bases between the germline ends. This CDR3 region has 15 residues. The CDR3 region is CASSFAGSGNQPQHF. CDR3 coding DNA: TGTGCCAGCAGTTTCGCCGGGTCTGGCAATCAGCCCCAGCATTTT.

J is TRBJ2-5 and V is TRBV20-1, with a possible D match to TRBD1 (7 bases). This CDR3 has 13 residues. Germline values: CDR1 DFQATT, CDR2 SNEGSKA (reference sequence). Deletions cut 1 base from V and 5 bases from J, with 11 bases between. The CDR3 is CSARVTGRETQYF. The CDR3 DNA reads TGCAGTGCTAGAGTGACAGGGAGGGAGACCCAGTACTTC.

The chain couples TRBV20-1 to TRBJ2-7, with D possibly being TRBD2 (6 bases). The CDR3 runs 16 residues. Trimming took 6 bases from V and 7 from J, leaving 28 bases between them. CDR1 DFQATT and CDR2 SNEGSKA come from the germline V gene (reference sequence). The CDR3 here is CSAPHRPTGTPVEQYF. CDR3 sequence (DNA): TGCAGTGCCCCCCATCGACCAACCGGGACTCCTGTTGAGCAGTACTTC.

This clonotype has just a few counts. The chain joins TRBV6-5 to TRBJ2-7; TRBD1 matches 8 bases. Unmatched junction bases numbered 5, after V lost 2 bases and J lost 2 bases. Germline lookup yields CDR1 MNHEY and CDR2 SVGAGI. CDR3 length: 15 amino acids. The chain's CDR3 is CASSYTEQGAYEQYF. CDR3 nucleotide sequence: TGTGCCAGCAGTTACACCGAACAGGGGGCCTACGAGCAGTACTTC.

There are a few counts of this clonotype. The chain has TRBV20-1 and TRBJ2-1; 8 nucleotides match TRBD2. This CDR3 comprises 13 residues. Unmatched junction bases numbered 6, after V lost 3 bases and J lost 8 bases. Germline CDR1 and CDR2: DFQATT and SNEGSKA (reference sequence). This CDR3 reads CSARRTSFHEQFF. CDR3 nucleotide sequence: TGCAGTGCTAGGAGGACTAGCTTCCATGAGCAGTTCTTC.